This passage covers 16 T cell receptor beta chains from one sample sequenced in a study of blood T cells in healthy people across ages. A second PCR of 7 to 11 cycles used a sample-barcoded 5' primer and a J-beta primer mix. TCRdb re-called the 5' RACE reads with MiXCR, one entry per CDR3 protein. Of roughly 550,000 distinct CDR3 sequences listed, less than 25% are singletons. These data are also associated with another study on T cells of mothers and their children.

Specimen: blood. These receptors were collected from a boy aged 5 to 17 in good health.

The chain employs TRBV7-3 and TRBJ2-2, with D perhaps matching TRBD1 (6 bases). There are 17 residues in the CDR3. CDR1 is SGHTA and CDR2 is FQGTGA in the germline V gene. The germline V and J ends were trimmed by 0 bases and 6 bases, with 17 bases remaining between them. CDR3 coding DNA: TGTGCCAGCAGCTTAACGTACACGCAGGGGCGAGCCGGGGAGCTGTTTTTT. It specifies CASSLTYTQGRAGELFF.

Only a few counts were recorded for this clonotype. The chain is built from TRBV7-9 and TRBJ2-1; possibly TRBD1 for D (5 bases). This CDR3 contains 16 residues. Germline values: CDR1 SEHNR, CDR2 FQNEAQ (reference sequence). The V end was cut by 4 bases, the J end by 3 bases, with 16 bases between. CDR3 nucleotides: TGTGCCAGCAGCTCGACGGGCTCAGACAGCTACAATGAGCAGTTCTTC. Its protein is CASSSTGSDSYNEQFF.

The chain is built from TRBV2 and TRBJ2-4; tentative D call: TRBD1 (6 bases). Germline loops: CDR1 SNHLY, CDR2 FYNNEI. Between the trimmed V and J ends, which lost 7 bases and 1 base, there was a span of 11 bases. This CDR3 is 14 amino acids long. The CDR3 loop reads CASTDTGAKNIQYF. Written as DNA, the CDR3 is TGTGCCAGCACCGACACAGGGGCCAAAAACATTCAGTACTTC.

This clonotype turned up a few times. One end of the junction is discordant with germline, which a read error may explain. V is TRBV7-2 and J is TRBJ2-3; 9 bases are shared with TRBD2. From germline, CDR1 is SGHTA and CDR2 FQGNSA. The CDR3 has 15 amino acids. The CDR3 reads CASSLSGGSTGTQYF. DNA of the CDR3: TGTGCCAGCAGCTTAAGCGGGGGGAGCACAGGTACGCAGTATTTT.

This clonotype was observed a handful of times. This chain links TRBV20-1 with TRBJ1-1, with D uncertain. CDR3 size: 15 residues. Trimming removed 1 base at V and 6 bases at J, with 18 bases between. Germline V CDR1 and CDR2: DFQATT, SNEGSKA (reference sequence). The DNA of the CDR3 is TGCAGTGCTAGAGGGACCCTTAATCAGATCGCTGAAGCTTTCTTT. Translated, it gives CSARGTLNQIAEAFF.

This chain connects TRBV30 to TRBJ2-4, with a tentative D call TRBD2 (5 bases). CDR1 and CDR2 from the germline V gene are GTSNPN and SVGIG (reference sequence). The CDR3 runs to 13 residues. The V end lost 7 bases, the J end lost 7 bases, and 17 bases lay between the germline ends. The CDR3 region is CASEEPSGNIQYF. In DNA, the CDR3 is TGTGCCTCGGAGGAGCCATCGGGGAACATTCAGTACTTC.

This chain links TRBV28 with TRBJ2-3; 7 bases match TRBD1. The CDR3 sequence is 15 residues long. Germline V gene data show CDR1 as MDHEN and CDR2 as SYDVKM. The J segment lost 3 bases and the V segment lost 7 bases, leaving 10 bases of the junction unmatched. In DNA, the CDR3 is TGTGCCAGCAAGGGTGTCGACAGGGCGACAGATACGCAGTATTTT. Translating gives CASKGVDRATDTQYF.

The J gene is TRBJ1-2, the V gene TRBV7-2; TRBD1 aligns across 8 bases. In germline, CDR1 is SGHTA, CDR2 FQGNSA. The V and J ends lost 4 bases and 8 bases, in that order; junction bases with no gene match: 15. The CDR3 length is 16 residues. The CDR3 nucleotides read TGTGCCAGCAGCTCCCACTTCCCGCCAGGGGGCGCCGGCTACACCTTC. Translation: CASSSHFPPGGAGYTF.

This clonotype has a handful of counts. The chain joins TRBV20-1 to TRBJ2-6; D might be TRBD2 (6 bases). The V and J ends lost 0 bases and 0 bases respectively, with 9 bases between them. Germline-derived CDR1 and CDR2 are DFQATT and SNEGSKA (reference sequence). The CDR3 spans 16 residues. CDR3: CSARDSGVSGANVLTF. CDR3 coding DNA: TGCAGTGCTAGAGATTCGGGGGTCTCTGGGGCCAACGTCCTGACTTTC.

The J gene is TRBJ2-5, the V gene TRBV7-2; 10 bases line up with TRBD2. The J call may be in error: the DNA end matches TRBJ2-1 better. This CDR3 spans 16 amino acids. Germline CDR1 is SGHTA and CDR2 is FQGNSA. The CDR3: CASSLAGLAAYNEQFF. The CDR3 nucleotides read TGTGCCAGCAGCTTAGCAGGACTAGCGGCTTACAATGAGCAGTTCTTC.

The chain is built from TRBV6-2 or TRBV6-3 and TRBJ2-2; tentative D call: TRBD1 (6 bases). Germline-derived CDR1 and CDR2 are MNHEY and SVGEGT. The V gene lost 6 bases and the J gene lost 4 bases, with 15 bases spanning the gap. The CDR3 length is 15 residues. The CDR3 loop is CASRRTGLATGELFF. The CDR3 DNA reads as TGTGCCAGCAGGAGAACAGGGCTGGCCACCGGGGAGCTGTTTTTT.

In nucleotides, the CDR3 is TGTGCCAGCAGACTTAACAGGGTCGCAAATGAAAAACTGTTTTTT. Protein: CASRLNRVANEKLFF. This chain connects TRBV12-3 or TRBV12-4 to TRBJ1-4; maybe TRBD1 (6 bases). CDR3 length: 15 amino acids. The ends were cut back, 6 bases at V and 5 bases at J, with 16 bases in the middle.

In this sample, this clonotype turned up a few times. The chain combines TRBV27 with TRBJ2-5; D gene uncertain. The J call may be incorrect, as the DNA end agrees better with TRBJ2-7. From germline, CDR1 is MNHEY and CDR2 SMNVEV (reference sequence). CDR3 length equals 14 residues. The CDR3 is CASSFEGDAYEQYF. The CDR3 region has the DNA TGTGCCAGCAGTTTCGAAGGAGATGCGTACGAGCAGTACTTC.

On this clonotype: The junction and the germline gene differ at one end; a read error may be behind it. V usage is TRBV25-1 and J usage is TRBJ1-4; 8 positions match TRBD1. This CDR3 is 14 amino acids long. Germline CDR1 and CDR2: MGHDK and SYGVNS. CDR3 residues: CASSEDRGVEKLLF. The DNA of the CDR3 is TGTGCCAGCAGTGAAGACAGGGGTGTAGAAAAACTGCTTTTT.

This clonotype was picked up a small number of times. This chain connects TRBV12-3 or TRBV12-4 to TRBJ2-1, with D possibly being TRBD1 (7 bases). V was clipped by 4 bases and J by 7 bases, with 17 bases between them. CDR3 length equals 15 residues. The chain's CDR3 is CASSSAGGLGNEQFF. Here the CDR3 DNA reads TGTGCCAGCAGTTCCGCAGGGGGGCTTGGGAATGAGCAGTTCTTC.

This clonotype was counted between two and nine times. The V and J genes are TRBV6-5 and TRBJ1-1, with unresolved D. The CDR3 has 12 residues. V gave up 2 bases and J gave up 1 base, with 2 bases separating them. Per the germline V gene, CDR1 is MNHEY and CDR2 is SVGAGI. The CDR3 nucleotides read TGTGCCAGCAGTTACCAGAACACTGAAGCTTTCTTT. Translated: CASSYQNTEAFF.